Listed here are 32 T cell receptor beta chains from one sample, sequenced in a study of Graves' ophthalmopathy and Graves' hyperthyroidism. Using RNA transcripts, the TCR beta CDR3 regions were amplified. The first-round RT-PCR employed HTBI primers together with the Qiagen OneStep RT-PCR kit. A multiplex PCR was then performed as the second round. TCRdb analysed the multiplex PCR reads with MiXCR anew, one entry per CDR3 protein. This table has about 740,000 distinct CDR3 sequences, 40% appearing once. The specimen was peripheral blood. The receptors stem from an adult man with Graves' ophthalmopathy.

In its sample, this clonotype was seen a few times. The chain links TRBV5-4 to TRBJ2-7, with D possibly TRBD2 on 6 matching bases. This CDR3 comprises 13 residues. CDR1 SGHNT and CDR2 YYREEE come from the germline V gene (reference sequence). V lost 5 bases and J 7 bases, leaving 16 bases between the germline ends. CDR3 amino acids: CASSPAGRSEQYF. CDR3 bases: TGTGCCAGCAGTCCCGCGGGACGCAGTGAGCAGTACTTC.

This clonotype was seen a single time. This chain connects TRBV7-7 to TRBJ2-5; D could derive from TRBD1 or TRBD2 (5 bases each). The CDR3 has 14 amino acids. The germline gives CDR1 SSHAT, CDR2 FNYEAQ (reference sequence). CDR3 in amino acids: CARDPGRRGETQYF. The DNA for the CDR3 is TGTGCTAGAGATCCAGGGAGACGGGGAGAGACCCAGTACTTC. Drawing the rest from reference TRBV7-7 and TRBJ2-5, the complete variable domain is GAGVSQSPRYKVTKRGQDVTLRCDPISSHATLYWYQQALGQGPEFLTYFNYEAQPDKSGLPSDRFSAERPEGSISTLTIQRTEQRDSAMYRCARDPGRRGETQYFGPGTRLLVL.

This clonotype has at least ten counts. The chain joins TRBV25-1 to TRBJ2-3; tentative D call: TRBD2 (5 bases). Looked up from germline, CDR1 is MGHDK and CDR2 is SYGVNS. V gave up 3 bases and J gave up 2 bases, with 12 bases separating them. This CDR3 region has 15 residues. CDR3 sequence reads: CASSESSGFTDTQYF. The CDR3 nucleotides read TGTGCCAGCAGTGAGTCGTCGGGATTCACAGATACGCAGTATTTT. The full variable domain, rest sourced from reference TRBV25-1 and TRBJ2-3, is EADIYQTPRYLVIGTGKKITLECSQTMGHDKMYWYQQDPGMELHLIHYSYGVNSTEKGDLSSESTVSRIRTEHFPLTLESARPSHTSQYLCASSESSGFTDTQYFGPGTRLTVL.

The chain couples TRBV2 to TRBJ1-4; 9 bases map to TRBD1. This CDR3 is 15 amino acids long. V was clipped by 8 bases and J by 4 bases; unmatched bases: 8. Germline V gene sequence: CDR1 SNHLY, CDR2 FYNNEI. CDR3: CASLLGTGINEKLFF. CDR3 coding DNA: TGTGCCAGCCTATTAGGGACAGGGATTAATGAAAAACTGTTTTTT.

At least ten counts were recorded for this clonotype. This chain connects TRBV7-2 to TRBJ2-7, with a tentative D call TRBD2 (5 bases). V was pared by 5 bases and J by 4 bases, with 15 bases between. This CDR3 contains 14 residues. Germline V gene data show CDR1 as SGHTA and CDR2 as FQGNSA. The CDR3 loop reads CASSRRGSVYEQYF. In DNA, the CDR3 is TGTGCCAGCAGCCGGCGAGGGAGCGTATACGAGCAGTACTTC.

The gene calls are TRBV9 and TRBJ1-1; perhaps TRBD1 as D (5 bases). Germline values: CDR1 SGDLS, CDR2 YYNGEE. Trimming left V 0 bases short and J 6 bases short, with 9 bases between. The CDR3 runs 13 residues. The CDR3 DNA reads TGTGCCAGCAGCGTAGCCGGCAGGGCTGAAGCTTTCTTT. Translated, it gives CASSVAGRAEAFF.

The table lists this clonotype with many counts. The chain joins TRBV25-1 to TRBJ1-1; D ambiguous. The CDR3 loop spans 12 amino acids. Deletions cut 8 bases from V and 3 bases from J, with 10 bases between. Germline CDR1 MGHDK, CDR2 SYGVNS. The CDR3 is CASAKTDTEAFF. As DNA, the CDR3 is TGTGCCAGCGCCAAGACCGACACTGAAGCTTTCTTT.

The CDR3 DNA follows: TGTGCCAGCAGTGTTGGACGGGACGGGGCCGGGGAGCTGTTTTTT. Translating gives CASSVGRDGAGELFF. The rearrangement uses TRBV2 and TRBJ2-2; TRBD1 or TRBD2 may be the D gene (5 bases each). Germline loops: CDR1 SNHLY, CDR2 FYNNEI. CDR3 length equals 15 residues. The V and J ends lost 4 bases and 6 bases respectively, with 15 bases between them.

The rearrangement joins TRBV5-1 to TRBJ2-7; TRBD1 might be the D (6 bases). V shed 2 bases and J shed 0 bases, with 12 bases lying between them. The CDR3 has 15 residues. Germline V gene data show CDR1 as SGHRS and CDR2 as YFSETQ. CDR3 residues: CASSFLGGPSYEQYF. In DNA form, the CDR3 reads TGCGCCAGCAGCTTTCTAGGGGGACCCTCCTACGAGCAGTACTTC.

This clonotype has a handful of counts. The rearrangement uses TRBV14 and TRBJ2-7; tentatively, D is TRBD1 or TRBD2 (5 bases each). Per germline, CDR1 SGHDN and CDR2 FVKESK. There are 14 residues in the CDR3. Trimming took 1 base from V and 2 from J, leaving 9 bases between them. Here the CDR3 DNA reads TGTGCCAGCAGCCAAGTACCGGGACCCTACGAGCAGTACTTC. This sequence encodes CASSQVPGPYEQYF.

This clonotype has more than one count but fewer than ten. Here the CDR3 DNA reads TGTGCCAGCAAGCATGTTGTAACCACCGGGGAGCTGTTTTTT. Protein: CASKHVVTTGELFF. The rearrangement joins TRBV12-3 or TRBV12-4 to TRBJ2-2; D gene unclear. Trimming pared 7 bases from V and 4 bases from J, leaving 13 bases between. The CDR3 is 14 residues long.

J is TRBJ2-3 and V is TRBV5-4; D not certain. The germline V and J ends were trimmed by 4 bases and 2 bases, with 8 bases remaining between them. This CDR3 comprises 13 residues. Germline assignment: CDR1 SGHNT and CDR2 YYREEE (reference sequence). CDR3 nucleotide sequence: TGTGCCAGCAGCCGGCGGCCCACAGATACGCAGTATTTT. This translates into CASSRRPTDTQYF. The variable domain in full, completed from reference TRBV5-4 and TRBJ2-3, reads ETGVTQSPTHLIKTRGQQVTLRCSSQSGHNTVSWYQQALGQGPQFIFQYYREEENGRGNFPPRFSGLQFPNYSSELNVNALELDDSALYLCASSRRPTDTQYFGPGTRLTVL.

The rearrangement uses TRBV7-2 and TRBJ1-6; D is unresolved. Germline CDR1 is SGHTA and CDR2 is FQGNSA. This CDR3 is 13 amino acids long. CDR3 nucleotides: TGTGCTAGAGCGGACCCCCGGCATTCACCCCTCCACTTT. Translation: CARADPRHSPLHF.

This sequence joins TRBV7-2 and TRBJ2-7; D may be TRBD2 (5 bases). Per the germline V gene, CDR1 is SGHTA and CDR2 is FQGNSA. The CDR3 consists of 14 residues. Trimming took 5 bases from V and 7 from J, leaving 18 bases between them. The DNA for the CDR3 is TGTGCCAGCAGCCTCGACTATCCCTCGAGTGAGCAGTACTTC. Encoded protein: CASSLDYPSSEQYF.

This clonotype was detected ten times or more. V is TRBV12-3 or TRBV12-4 and J is TRBJ2-5, with D perhaps matching TRBD1 (5 bases). Trimming removed 4 bases from V and 2 bases from J, with 11 bases in between. This CDR3 is 14 amino acids long. The CDR3, as DNA: TGTGCCAGCAGTTCTCAGGGCCAACAAGAGACCCAGTACTTC. It encodes CASSSQGQQETQYF.

This clonotype came up many times. V usage is TRBV2 and J usage is TRBJ2-7; TRBD1 is a possible D gene (6 bases). Germline values: CDR1 SNHLY, CDR2 FYNNEI. The CDR3 spans 12 residues. V lost 7 bases to trimming and J lost 2 bases, with 9 bases between them. The CDR3 nucleotides read TGTGCCAGCACAGGGGCTGCCTACGAGCAGTACTTC. Protein sequence: CASTGAAYEQYF.

This clonotype was recorded once. This chain's CDR3 is CATSDPGTDGQYF. The CDR3 bases are TGTGCCACCAGTGACCCAGGGACAGACGGGCAGTACTTC. J is TRBJ2-7 and V is TRBV24-1; 7 bases match TRBD1. Trimming took 4 bases from V and 9 from J; bases not matched to a gene: 8. From germline, CDR1 is KGHDR and CDR2 SFDVKD. The CDR3 totals 13 residues.

V is TRBV11-2 and J is TRBJ2-7, with D perhaps matching TRBD1 or TRBD2 (7 bases each). With 1 base removed from V and 3 bases from J, the gap between germline ends came to 13 bases. Germline V lookup: CDR1 SGHAT, CDR2 FQNNGV. This CDR3 comprises 15 residues. The CDR3 DNA reads as TGTGCCAGCAGCTTAGGGGGGGGACAGCGCTACGAGCAGTACTTC. Residues: CASSLGGGQRYEQYF.

This sequence joins TRBV20-1 and TRBJ1-4; tentatively, D is TRBD1 (6 bases). The CDR3 is made up of 12 amino acids. Deletions cut 6 bases from V and 8 bases from J, with 13 bases between. Germline CDR1 is DFQATT and CDR2 is SNEGSKA (reference sequence). For the CDR3, the DNA is TGCAGTGCCCGGATTGGGACAGAAAAACTGTTTTTT. It encodes CSARIGTEKLFF.

The rearrangement joins TRBV7-2 to TRBJ2-7; D remains unclear. V was cut by 1 base and J by 9 bases, with 13 bases left in between. Germline V gene data show CDR1 as SGHTA and CDR2 as FQGNSA. The CDR3 is 13 residues long. CDR3 DNA: TGTGCCAGCAGCTTAGTTATGCGTGCGGCGCAGTACTTC. Its translation is CASSLVMRAAQYF.

This clonotype was observed a handful of times. V and J are TRBV5-6 and TRBJ2-7; 8 bases are shared with TRBD2. This CDR3 is built from 12 residues. Trimming cost V 5 bases and J 6 bases; bases outside gene matches: 4. CDR1 SGHDT and CDR2 YYEEEE come from the germline V gene. CDR3 region: CASRAGGSEQYF. The CDR3 coding sequence is TGTGCCAGCAGGGCGGGGGGTTCCGAGCAGTACTTC.

This clonotype was observed a handful of times. The gene calls are TRBV10-3 and TRBJ2-7; 11 nucleotides match TRBD2. This CDR3 region has 18 residues. V shed 0 bases, J shed 2 bases, and the junction held 9 bases outside the gene matches. Germline V gene sequence: CDR1 ENHRY, CDR2 SYGVKD. The CDR3 reads CAISESLGVSGGAYEQYF. CDR3 nucleotides: TGTGCCATCAGTGAGTCCCTTGGAGTTAGCGGGGGGGCCTACGAGCAGTACTTC.

V gene TRBV5-5 combines with J gene TRBJ2-2, with 8 positions matching TRBD1. The germline V gene encodes CDR1 SGHKS and CDR2 YYEKEE (reference sequence). V dropped 5 bases and J dropped 8; count of bases not matched to a gene: 8. The CDR3 length is 14 residues. The CDR3 spells CASRSSGGMGELFF. As DNA, the CDR3 is TGTGCCAGCAGATCCTCAGGGGGCATGGGGGAGCTGTTTTTT.

The V and J genes are TRBV7-9 and TRBJ1-6; D might be TRBD1 (6 bases). The CDR3 has 15 residues. Germline CDR1 and CDR2: SEHNR and FQNEAQ (reference sequence). V was trimmed by 6 bases and J by 6 bases, leaving 15 bases between them. The CDR3 region has the DNA TGTGCCAGCAGGGCAAGGCAGGGGCTTAATTCACCCCTCCACTTT. Protein product: CASRARQGLNSPLHF.

This chain uses TRBV9 with TRBJ2-3; 9 nucleotides agree with TRBD1. The CDR3 totals 14 residues. The ends lost 7 bases at V and 0 bases at J; junction bases unmatched: 3. Germline CDR1 is SGDLS and CDR2 is YYNGEE. The CDR3 reads CASGQGTSTDTQYF. CDR3 in DNA: TGTGCCAGCGGACAGGGGACTAGCACAGATACGCAGTATTTT.

The rearrangement uses TRBV29-1 and TRBJ1-5, with TRBD1 matching 10 bases. Germline lookup yields CDR1 SQVTM and CDR2 ANQGSEA. The trim removed 7 bases at V and 5 bases at J, leaving 20 bases unmatched. The CDR3 sequence is 18 residues long. CDR3 sequence (DNA): TGCAGCGACTACAGGTGGATAACGGGACAGGGGCGGGATCAGCCCCAGCATTTT. Its translation is CSDYRWITGQGRDQPQHF.

This clonotype was detected a few times. This chain connects TRBV9 to TRBJ2-3; TRBD1 is a possible D gene (6 bases). V lost 0 bases to trimming and J lost 7 bases, with 12 bases between them. CDR1 and CDR2 from the germline V gene are SGDLS and YYNGEE. The CDR3 has 14 amino acids. The CDR3 DNA sequence: TGTGCCAGCAGCGTAGAGTACAGGGCTTATACGCAGTATTTT. Its translation is CASSVEYRAYTQYF. Variable domain in full (rest from reference TRBV9 and TRBJ2-3): DSGVTQTPKHLITATGQRVTLRCSPRSGDLSVYWYQQSLDQGLQFLIQYYNGEERAKGNILERFSAQQFPDLHSELNLSSLELGDSALYFCASSVEYRAYTQYFGPGTRLTVL.

The table lists this clonotype with a few counts. At one end the junction does not follow the germline gene, possibly because of a read error. This sequence joins TRBV10-3 and TRBJ1-3; no firm D call. Germline loops: CDR1 ENHRY, CDR2 SYGVKD. The CDR3 runs 15 residues. CDR3 in DNA: TGTGCCAGCAGTTACAACGACTACTCTGGAAACACCATATATTTT. Protein: CASSYNDYSGNTIYF.

The chain has TRBV29-1 and TRBJ1-1; D unresolved. The V end lost 8 bases, the J end lost 6 bases, and 19 bases lay between the germline ends. Germline loops: CDR1 SQVTM, CDR2 ANQGSEA. The CDR3 length is 13 residues. The CDR3 bases are TGCAGCAGTTTCAACAGCTTCGGGGCTGAAGCTTTCTTT. As protein: CSSFNSFGAEAFF.

This clonotype came up many times. The chain recombines TRBV7-2 with TRBJ1-1; no clear D. V lost 4 bases and J 3 bases, leaving 9 bases between the germline ends. CDR1 is SGHTA and CDR2 is FQGNSA in the germline V gene. This CDR3 region has 13 residues. The CDR3 nucleotides are TGTGCCAGCAGCTGGACGTTAGACACTGAAGCTTTCTTT. It yields the protein CASSWTLDTEAFF.

This chain connects TRBV29-1 to TRBJ2-7; D not certain. CDR3 size: 14 residues. Trimming left V 4 bases short and J 1 base short, with 14 bases between. Germline V CDR1 and CDR2: SQVTM, ANQGSEA. This CDR3 is CSVGFMARSYEQYF. In DNA, the CDR3 is TGCAGCGTTGGTTTTATGGCGCGGTCCTACGAGCAGTACTTC.

This rearrangement joins TRBV2 to TRBJ1-1; D ambiguous. The V and J ends lost 6 bases and 1 base respectively, with 9 bases between them. The CDR3 loop spans 13 amino acids. Per germline, CDR1 SNHLY and CDR2 FYNNEI. This CDR3 is CASRPRANTEAFF. The DNA for the CDR3 is TGTGCCAGCAGGCCCCGGGCGAACACTGAAGCTTTCTTT. Full variable domain (remainder filled in from reference TRBV2 and TRBJ1-1): EPEVTQTPSHQVTQMGQEVILRCVPISNHLYFYWYRQILGQKVEFLVSFYNNEISEKSEIFDDQFSVERPDGSNFTLKIRSTKLEDSAMYFCASRPRANTEAFFGQGTRLTVV.